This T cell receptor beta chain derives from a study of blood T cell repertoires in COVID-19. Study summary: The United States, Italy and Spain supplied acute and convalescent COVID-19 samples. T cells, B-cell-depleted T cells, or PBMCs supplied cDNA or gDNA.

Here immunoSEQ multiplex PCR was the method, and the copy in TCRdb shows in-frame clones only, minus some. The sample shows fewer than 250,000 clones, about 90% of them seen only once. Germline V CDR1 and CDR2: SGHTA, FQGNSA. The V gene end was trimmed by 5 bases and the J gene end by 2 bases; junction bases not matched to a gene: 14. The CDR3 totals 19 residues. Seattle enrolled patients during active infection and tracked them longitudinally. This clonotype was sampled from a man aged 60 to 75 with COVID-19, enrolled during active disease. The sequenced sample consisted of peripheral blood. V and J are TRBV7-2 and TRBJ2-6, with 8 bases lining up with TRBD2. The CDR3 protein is CASSPRRSGRLAGANVLTF. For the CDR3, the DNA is TGTGCCAGCAGCCCACGTAGGAGCGGGAGATTAGCTGGGGCCAACGTCCTGACTTTC.